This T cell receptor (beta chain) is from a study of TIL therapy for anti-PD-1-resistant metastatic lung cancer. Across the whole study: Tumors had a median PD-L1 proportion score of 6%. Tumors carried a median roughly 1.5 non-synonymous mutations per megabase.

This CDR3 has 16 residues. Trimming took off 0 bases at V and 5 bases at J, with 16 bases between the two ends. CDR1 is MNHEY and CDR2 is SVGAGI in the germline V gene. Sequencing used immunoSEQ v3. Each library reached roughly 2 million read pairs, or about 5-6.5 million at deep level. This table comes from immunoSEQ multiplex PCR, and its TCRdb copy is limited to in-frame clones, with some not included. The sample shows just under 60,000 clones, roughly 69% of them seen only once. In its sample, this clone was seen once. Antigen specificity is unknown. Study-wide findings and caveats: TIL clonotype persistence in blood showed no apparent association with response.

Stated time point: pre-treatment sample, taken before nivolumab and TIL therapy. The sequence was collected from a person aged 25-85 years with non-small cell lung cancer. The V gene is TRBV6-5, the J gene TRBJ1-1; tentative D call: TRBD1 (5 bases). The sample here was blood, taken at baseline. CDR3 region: CASSYSKLSGFTEAFF. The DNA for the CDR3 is TGTGCCAGCAGTTACTCGAAATTATCAGGGTTTACTGAAGCTTTCTTT.